A selection of T cell receptor beta chains follows, all from one sample in a study of PD-L1 blockade in urothelial cancer. Sequencing used immunoSEQ multiplex PCR; TCRdb keeps in-frame clones, though not all of them. The sample yields about 56,000 clones, less than 90% seen once. Specimen: PBMCs, collected around atezolizumab (anti-PD-L1) treatment. The receptors stem from a man in his 70s with urothelial cancer. CDR3s include the opening cysteine and the closing phenylalanine or tryptophan.

V gene: TRBV7-9
CDR3 length: 15
J gene: TRBJ1-3
CDR3 protein: CASSSPGAAGNTIYF

V gene: TRBV4-1
CDR3 length: 12
J gene: TRBJ2-7
CDR3 protein: CASSQPMTEQYF

V gene: TRBV14
CDR3 length: 14
J gene: TRBJ1-1
CDR3 protein: CASSQVGGGAEAFF

V gene: TRBV10-3
CDR3 length: 16
J gene: TRBJ2-7
CDR3 protein: CAISAGTSGVSYEQYF

V gene: TRBV29-1
CDR3 length: 12
J gene: TRBJ1-1
CDR3 protein: CSVAGEGTEAFF

V gene: TRBV28
CDR3 length: 15
J gene: TRBJ1-5
CDR3 protein: CASRTRGLGNQPQHF

V gene: TRBV30
CDR3 length: 13
J gene: TRBJ2-7
CDR3 protein: CAWGTGLSYEQYF

V gene: TRBV10-3
CDR3 length: 16
J gene: TRBJ2-5
CDR3 protein: CAISAAKGIREETQYF

V gene: TRBV28
CDR3 length: 14
J gene: TRBJ2-7
CDR3 protein: CASSLRGANYEQYF

V gene: TRBV19
CDR3 length: 15
J gene: TRBJ1-5
CDR3 protein: CASSQTLYSNQPQHF

V gene: TRBV29-1
CDR3 length: 13
J gene: TRBJ2-1
CDR3 protein: CSDIGTGGTEQFF

V gene: TRBV12-1
CDR3 length: 15
J gene: TRBJ1-5
CDR3 protein: CASSRTGVGNQPQHF

V gene: TRBV27
CDR3 length: 17
J gene: TRBJ2-7
CDR3 protein: CASSGGLAGYPTYEQYF

V gene: TRBV4-1
CDR3 length: 18
J gene: TRBJ1-2
CDR3 protein: CASSLVLRGRQGRNGYTF

V gene: TRBV5-1
CDR3 length: 15
J gene: TRBJ2-1
CDR3 protein: CASSTGTGGYNEQFF

V gene: TRBV7-2
CDR3 length: 16
J gene: TRBJ2-7
CDR3 protein: CASSLEYVGRGHEQYF

V gene: TRBV9
CDR3 length: 15
J gene: TRBJ2-1
CDR3 protein: CASSVGVAEINEQFF

V gene: TRBV27
CDR3 length: 17
J gene: TRBJ2-1
CDR3 protein: CASSLMGLAGTYNEQFF

V gene: TRBV7-9
CDR3 length: 15
J gene: TRBJ2-5
CDR3 protein: CASSRSTSYQETQYF

V gene: TRBV18
CDR3 length: 11
J gene: TRBJ2-7
CDR3 protein: CASSTRGEQYF

V gene: TRBV7-9
CDR3 length: 15
J gene: TRBJ1-3
CDR3 protein: CASSLDGTRGNTIYF

V gene: TRBV6-1
CDR3 length: 13
J gene: TRBJ1-1
CDR3 protein: CASSLTGSTEAFF

V gene: TRBV29-1
CDR3 length: 13
J gene: TRBJ2-5
CDR3 protein: CSVAPSGRETQYF

V gene: TRBV4-2
CDR3 length: 15
J gene: TRBJ2-3
CDR3 protein: CASSQERGSADTQYF

V gene: TRBV5-4
CDR3 length: 13
J gene: TRBJ2-5
CDR3 protein: CASSLEGRETQYF

V gene: TRBV29-1
CDR3 length: 15
J gene: TRBJ1-1
CDR3 protein: CSVEDLAGGGGEAFF

V gene: TRBV27
CDR3 length: 13
J gene: TRBJ2-7
CDR3 protein: CASSHDWNDEQYF

V gene: TRBV28
CDR3 length: 15
J gene: TRBJ2-7
CDR3 protein: CASSSPGQGAYEQYF

V gene: TRBV5-4
CDR3 length: 15
J gene: TRBJ2-2
CDR3 protein: CASSLGEGYTGELFF

V gene: TRBV29-1
CDR3 length: 15
J gene: TRBJ2-1
CDR3 protein: CSVGQTSGRGNEQFF

V gene: TRBV7-9
CDR3 length: 15
J gene: TRBJ2-1
CDR3 protein: CASSLWTGDYNEQFF

V gene: TRBV6-1
CDR3 length: 12
J gene: TRBJ2-1
CDR3 protein: CASTIIGDEQFF

V gene: TRBV5-4
CDR3 length: 15
J gene: TRBJ2-1
CDR3 protein: CASSLVGGTFNEQFF

V gene: TRBV10-3
CDR3 length: 19
J gene: TRBJ2-1
CDR3 protein: CAISSGAPVAGESVYEQFF

V gene: TRBV19
CDR3 length: 15
J gene: TRBJ1-4
CDR3 protein: CASADRGHPNEKLFF

V gene: TRBV2
CDR3 length: 14
J gene: TRBJ2-3
CDR3 protein: CASSGGPSTDTQYF

V gene: TRBV18
CDR3 length: 17
J gene: TRBJ2-5
CDR3 protein: CASSLRLGSSKEETQYF

V gene: TRBV18
CDR3 length: 14
J gene: TRBJ1-1
CDR3 protein: CASSPGDRVTEAFF

V gene: TRBV9
CDR3 length: 13
J gene: TRBJ1-3
CDR3 protein: CASSRLTGNTIYF

V gene: TRBV5-8
CDR3 length: 15
J gene: TRBJ2-1
CDR3 protein: CASSWGLAVYNEQFF

V gene: TRBV6-8
CDR3 length: 18
J gene: TRBJ2-6
CDR3 protein: CASSPLAGGFSGANVLTF

V gene: TRBV29-1
CDR3 length: 11
J gene: TRBJ1-4
CDR3 protein: CSAHRNEKLFF

V gene: TRBV30
CDR3 length: 13
J gene: TRBJ2-7
CDR3 protein: CAWSGLDPYEQYF

V gene: TRBV13
CDR3 length: 12
J gene: TRBJ2-3
CDR3 protein: CASSLGHRYAYF

V gene: TRBV18
CDR3 length: 14
J gene: TRBJ1-4
CDR3 protein: CASSPEGVGEKLFF

V gene: TRBV28
CDR3 length: 13
J gene: TRBJ2-1
CDR3 protein: CASSLMGLYEQFF

V gene: TRBV5-4
CDR3 length: 16
J gene: TRBJ2-1
CDR3 protein: CASSLASGSSYNEQFF

V gene: TRBV6-5
CDR3 length: 16
J gene: TRBJ2-1
CDR3 protein: CASSYRAAASYNEQFF

V gene: TRBV7-8
CDR3 length: 16
J gene: TRBJ1-5
CDR3 protein: CASSLAYGLPNQPQHF

V gene: TRBV5-1
CDR3 length: 14
J gene: TRBJ2-5
CDR3 protein: CASSRTGGEETQYF

V gene: TRBV7-2
CDR3 length: 14
J gene: TRBJ2-1
CDR3 protein: CASSSPGLYGSPFF

V gene: TRBV6-5
CDR3 length: 13
J gene: TRBJ1-1
CDR3 protein: CASSKGQNTEAFF

V gene: TRBV27
CDR3 length: 15
J gene: TRBJ1-3
CDR3 protein: CASSLSPGGRNTIYF

V gene: TRBV2
CDR3 length: 15
J gene: TRBJ1-1
CDR3 protein: CASSEKGQGSTEAFF

V gene: TRBV10-1
CDR3 length: 18
J gene: TRBJ2-1
CDR3 protein: CASSERISGSSSYNEQFF